This TCR beta chain was documented in a study of T-cell reconstitution after alpha-beta-depleted transplantation in children. Study observations and caveats: T-cell counts and diversity at one year post-transplant came mainly from newly produced T cells. Roughly two months post-transplant, alpha-beta T cells reportedly originated from several hundred graft clones that had expanded. The origin of high day-60 TCRbeta diversity in some patients lay in surviving recipient T cells and thymic progenitors.

This clonotype was seen repeatedly, ten times or more. Its matching antigen is unknown. Trimming took 1 base from V and 2 from J, leaving 13 bases between them. This CDR3 has 16 residues. Germline values: CDR1 SGHTA, CDR2 FQGTGA. Unique molecular identifiers were incorporated when the TCRbeta library was constructed. TCRdb reanalysed the PCR reads using MiXCR and keeps one entry per CDR3 protein. The sample lists some 300,000 distinct CDR3 sequences; over 9.5% were seen once. V usage is TRBV7-3 and J usage is TRBJ2-3; tentative D call: TRBD1 (5 bases). This clonotype was sampled from a boy younger than two with acute myeloid leukemia, due to receive a stem cell transplant. The starting material was PBMCs, obtained before TCRalphabeta/CD19-depleted stem cell transplant. CDR3 sequence reads: CASSLKGRAYTDTQYF. The CDR3 nucleotides are TGTGCCAGCAGCTTAAAAGGCAGGGCGTACACAGATACGCAGTATTTT.